This T cell receptor beta chain was sequenced for a study of shared clonotypes between healthy human individuals. Points from the study as a whole: The expectation was that sequencing depth would affect clonotype sharing among donors. In contrast to clonotypes shared by all four donors, non-shared clonotypes had lower generation probabilities. Clonotype sharing across a few donors was observed for around 5% of naive CD4 clonotypes.

The CDR3 sequence is 12 residues long. Germline V gene sequence: CDR1 SNHLY, CDR2 FYNNEI. Division of CD4+ cells produced a CD45RA+ naive subset and a CD45RA-negative memory subset. This clone was recorded only once. The antigen is unknown. Compared with germline, one end of the junction differs, possibly owing to a read error. Profiled with immunoSEQ multiplex PCR; TCRdb holds only in-frame clones, not every one. The data contain approximately 1,500,000 clones, roughly 96% of them seen just once; the ten biggest clones take up 1% to 1.5%. The sample comprised naive CD4+ T cells sorted from blood. As for subset: CD45RA+ positively selected. This clonotype was obtained from a man aged 25-45 years in good health. The rearrangement joins TRBV2 to TRBJ2-6; D is possibly TRBD1 (5 bases). As DNA, the CDR3 is TGTGCCGGCAGGGTTGTGGCCAACGTCCTGACTTTC. Its translation is CAGRVVANVLTF.